What follows are 18 T cell receptor beta chains derived from one specimen sequenced in a study of blood T cell repertoires in COVID-19. Clones were sequenced by immunoSEQ multiplex PCR, and TCRdb holds only the in-frame ones, with some missing. The sample lists under 300,000 clones; 84% were seen once. Sequenced: peripheral blood. These receptors all come from a human donor with COVID-19, enrolled during active disease. The donor label of this sample is uncertain.

The genes are TRBV27 and TRBJ2-1; TRBD1 matches at 10 bases. There are 17 residues in the CDR3. After removal of 6 bases from V and 5 bases from J, the junction contained 13 bases not matched to a gene. Germline CDR1 is MNHEY and CDR2 is SMNVEV (reference sequence). The CDR3 DNA follows: TGTGCCAGCAGCCCGGCGGGACGGACAGGGGGAAACAATGAGCAGTTCTTC. Amino acid sequence: CASSPAGRTGGNNEQFF.

The J gene is TRBJ2-1, the V gene TRBV6-5, with TRBD1 matching 7 bases. The ends lost 3 bases at V and 1 base at J; junction bases unmatched: 3. CDR3 length: 15 residues. Per the germline V gene, CDR1 is MNHEY and CDR2 is SVGAGI. As DNA, the CDR3 is TGTGCCAGCAGTTATGACAGGGTATCCTACAATGAGCAGTTCTTC. Encoded protein: CASSYDRVSYNEQFF.

This clone was picked up a small number of times. This sequence joins TRBV7-2 and TRBJ2-7, with TRBD2 identical over 10 bases. Germline assignment: CDR1 SGHTA and CDR2 FQGNSA. The V and J ends lost 4 bases and 0 bases, in that order; junction bases with no gene match: 0. This CDR3 has 14 amino acids. The CDR3 is CASSWTSGSYEQYF. In nucleotides, the CDR3 is TGTGCCAGCAGCTGGACTAGCGGCTCCTACGAGCAGTACTTC.

This chain uses TRBV5-6 with TRBJ1-2, with D unclear. Trimming removed 4 bases at V and 4 bases at J, with 11 bases between. The CDR3 runs 13 residues. CDR1 is SGHDT and CDR2 is YYEEEE in the germline V gene. The chain's CDR3 is CASSDQVIYGYTF. The CDR3 DNA reads as TGTGCCAGCAGCGATCAGGTTATCTATGGCTACACCTTC. The whole variable domain, filled in from reference TRBV5-6 and TRBJ1-2, reads DAGVTQSPTHLIKTRGQQVTLRCSPKSGHDTVSWYQQALGQGPQFIFQYYEEEERQRGNFPDRFSGHQFPNYSSELNVNALLLGDSALYLCASSDQVIYGYTFGSGTRLTVV.

The chain carries TRBV18 and TRBJ2-3, with a possible D match to TRBD1 (6 bases). V lost 2 bases and J 0 bases, leaving 18 bases between the germline ends. The CDR3 runs 18 residues. CDR1 is KGHSH and CDR2 is LQKENI in the germline V gene. The CDR3 DNA reads as TGTGCCAGCTCACCATCAGGGGCTCCAATAACTAGCACAGATACGCAGTATTTT. Translating it yields CASSPSGAPITSTDTQYF.

The V and J genes are TRBV15 and TRBJ2-6; 7 bases are shared with TRBD1. CDR3 length: 17 amino acids. From germline, CDR1 is LNHNV and CDR2 YYDKDF (reference sequence). Unmatched junction bases numbered 11, after V lost 6 bases and J lost 3 bases. The CDR3 loop is CATRTGDFGIGANVLTF. CDR3 coding DNA: TGTGCCACCAGAACAGGGGATTTCGGTATTGGGGCCAACGTCCTGACTTTC.

The chain joins TRBV5-4 to TRBJ1-1; no clear D gene. V lost 3 bases, J lost 0 bases, and 6 bases lay in between. The CDR3 sequence is 13 residues long. Per the germline V gene, CDR1 is SGHNT and CDR2 is YYREEE (reference sequence). The CDR3 bases are TGTGCCAGCAGCTCACAAATGAACACTGAAGCTTTCTTT. It translates to CASSSQMNTEAFF.

J is TRBJ2-5 and V is TRBV23-1; 9 bases fit TRBD1. TRBV23-1 belongs to the ORF category, with a function that is uncertain. The CDR3 length is 15 residues. V lost 2 bases to trimming and J lost 7 bases; unmatched junction nucleotides: 8. The CDR3 loop is CASSQQDRGRGTQYF. CDR3 nucleotide sequence: TGCGCCAGCAGTCAACAGGACAGGGGCCGAGGGACCCAGTACTTC.

The chain links TRBV2 to TRBJ1-5, with D tentatively TRBD1 (5 bases). Germline lookup yields CDR1 SNHLY and CDR2 FYNNEI. V dropped 5 bases and J dropped 1 base, with 15 bases sitting between them. This CDR3 comprises 16 residues. The CDR3 spells CASSLDTIPSNQPQHF. Written as DNA, the CDR3 is TGTGCCAGCAGTCTGGACACGATCCCCAGCAATCAGCCCCAGCATTTT.

The chain has TRBV11-2 and TRBJ2-3; TRBD2 agrees at 9 bases. Germline assignment: CDR1 SGHAT and CDR2 FQNNGV. The CDR3 spans 14 residues. Germline trimming cut 1 base from V and 4 bases from J; bases unmatched to any gene: 0. In DNA form, the CDR3 reads TGTGCCAGCAGCTTAGTAGCGGGAGCAGATACGCAGTATTTT. Protein: CASSLVAGADTQYF.

This clone is a singleton in its sample. The V call is TRBV29-1, the J call TRBJ1-1; 7 bases align to TRBD1. CDR1 is SQVTM, CDR2 ANQGSEA, per germline. This CDR3 is 12 amino acids long. J was trimmed by 5 bases and V by 7 bases; bases with no gene match: 7. CDR3 loop: CSASTGRTEAFF. The CDR3 nucleotides read TGCAGCGCATCGACAGGGAGGACTGAAGCTTTCTTT.

The chain joins TRBV28 to TRBJ2-7; D might be TRBD2 (6 bases). This CDR3 is built from 13 residues. V was cut by 6 bases and J by 3 bases, with 12 bases left in between. Germline V gene sequence: CDR1 MDHEN, CDR2 SYDVKM. CDR3 residues: CASRGGSSYEQYF. CDR3 in DNA: TGTGCCAGCAGGGGGGGATCGAGCTACGAGCAGTACTTC.

The chain has TRBV19 and TRBJ2-3; 7 bases fit TRBD2. Looked up from germline, CDR1 is LNHDA and CDR2 is SQIVND (reference sequence). Trimming took 0 bases from V and 9 from J; bases not matched to a gene: 12. There are 16 residues in the CDR3. The CDR3 sequence is CASSIDGGSKSSTQYF. In DNA, the CDR3 is TGTGCCAGTAGTATAGACGGCGGGAGTAAGTCTTCGACGCAGTATTTT.

The chain is built from TRBV28 and TRBJ2-7, with 12 bases lining up with TRBD2. Germline CDR1 reads MDHEN; CDR2 reads SYDVKM. The V segment lost 6 bases and the J segment 4 bases; nucleotides outside the gene matches: 7. This CDR3 spans 15 amino acids. The CDR3 DNA follows: TGTGCCAGCAGGATACCTCTAGCGGGAGGGTACGAGCAGTACTTC. Translation: CASRIPLAGGYEQYF.

The chain employs TRBV30 and TRBJ1-5; TRBD1 is a possible D gene (5 bases). Trimming took 1 base from V and 0 from J, leaving 13 bases between them. The CDR3 consists of 16 residues. The germline V gene encodes CDR1 GTSNPN and CDR2 SVGIG (reference sequence). For the CDR3, the DNA is TGTGCCTGGAGTGAGGAGGGGATGTATAGCAATCAGCCCCAGCATTTT. Encoded protein: CAWSEEGMYSNQPQHF. The variable domain in full, with the rest retrieved from reference TRBV30 and TRBJ1-5, is SQTIHQWPATLVQPVGSPLSLECTVEGTSNPNLYWYRQAAGRGLQLLFYSVGIGQISSEVPQNLSASRPQDRQFILSSKKLLLSDSGFYLCAWSEEGMYSNQPQHFGDGTRLSIL.

The chain is built from TRBV18 and TRBJ1-1; perhaps TRBD1 as D (5 bases). The germline V gene encodes CDR1 KGHSH and CDR2 LQKENI. Trimming left V 3 bases short and J 5 bases short, with 19 bases between. The CDR3 sequence is 16 residues long. The CDR3 loop is CASSPGTAQSVTEAFF. Here the CDR3 DNA reads TGTGCCAGCTCACCGGGGACTGCGCAGTCGGTGACTGAAGCTTTCTTT.

The chain uses TRBV2 and TRBJ1-1, with D maybe TRBD1 (6 bases). Trimming left V 6 bases short and J 4 bases short, with 15 bases between. The germline V gene has CDR1 SNHLY and CDR2 FYNNEI. The length of the CDR3 is 14 residues. The CDR3 loop is CASRPNRVATEAFF. In DNA form, the CDR3 reads TGTGCCAGCAGACCTAACAGGGTGGCCACTGAAGCTTTCTTT.

V and J are TRBV3-1 (or the pseudogene TRBV3-2) and TRBJ1-5; D might be TRBD1 (6 bases). The V end lost 2 bases, the J end lost 6 bases, and 14 bases lay between the germline ends. Germline CDR1 reads LGHDT; CDR2 reads YNNKEL (reference sequence). There are 15 residues in the CDR3. The CDR3 coding sequence is TGTGCCAGCAGCCAAACAGGCCTAGGGGGTCAGCCCCAGCATTTT. The encoded protein is CASSQTGLGGQPQHF.